The TCR beta chain described here comes from a study of blood T cell repertoires in COVID-19. Turning to the study itself: The United States, Italy and Spain were the sources of the acute and convalescent COVID-19 samples.

In the authors' workflow: The authors estimated nucleated cell counts from reference gene primer amplification. Libraries were prepared by immunoSEQ multiplex PCR; TCRdb keeps only in-frame clonotypes and omits some of them. D and trimming come from the DNA, and the V and J calls and clone size come from that table. This sample carries some 430,000 clones, 90% of them seen once, and the ten largest clones take approximately 0.65%. Individuals aged about 18 to 90 years were recruited from 24 US areas. Membership in each cohort depended on participant-reported clinical history. The TCR originated in a man aged 18 to 29 who had recovered from COVID-19. Sequencing was done on a sample of PBMCs or T cells enriched from blood (not recorded which).

The CDR3 bases are TGCGCCAGCAGCCAAGAGGGACTAGCGTCGAACTATGAGCAGTTCTTC. Translation gives CASSQEGLASNYEQFF. The chain combines TRBV4-1 with TRBJ2-1; 10 bases align to TRBD2. With 0 bases clipped from V and 8 bases from J, the junction kept 7 bases outside the gene matches. The CDR3 has 16 residues. From germline, CDR1 is MGHRA and CDR2 YSYEKL.